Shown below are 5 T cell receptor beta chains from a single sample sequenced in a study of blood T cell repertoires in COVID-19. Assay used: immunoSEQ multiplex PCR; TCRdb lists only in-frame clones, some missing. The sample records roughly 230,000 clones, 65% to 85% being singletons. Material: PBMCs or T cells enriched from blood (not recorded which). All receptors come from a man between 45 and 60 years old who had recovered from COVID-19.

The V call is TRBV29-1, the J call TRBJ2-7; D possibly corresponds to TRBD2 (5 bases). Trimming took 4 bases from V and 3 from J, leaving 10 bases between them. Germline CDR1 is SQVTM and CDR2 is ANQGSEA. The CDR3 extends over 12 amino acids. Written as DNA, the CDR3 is TGCAGCGTTGGGGTGGGGAGCTACGAGCAGTACTTC. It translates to CSVGVGSYEQYF.

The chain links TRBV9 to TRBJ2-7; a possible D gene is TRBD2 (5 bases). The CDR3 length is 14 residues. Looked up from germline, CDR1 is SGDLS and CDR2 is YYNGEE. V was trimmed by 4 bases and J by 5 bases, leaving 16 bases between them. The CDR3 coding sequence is TGTGCCAGCAGCCCTAGCCCCAGTTTTGACGAGCAGTACTTC. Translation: CASSPSPSFDEQYF. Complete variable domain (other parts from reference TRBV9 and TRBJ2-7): DSGVTQTPKHLITATGQRVTLRCSPRSGDLSVYWYQQSLDQGLQFLIQYYNGEERAKGNILERFSAQQFPDLHSELNLSSLELGDSALYFCASSPSPSFDEQYFGPGTRLTVT.

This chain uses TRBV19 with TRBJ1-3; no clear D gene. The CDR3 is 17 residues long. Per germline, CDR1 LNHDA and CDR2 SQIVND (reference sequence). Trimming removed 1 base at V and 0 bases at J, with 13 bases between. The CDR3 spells CASSIGGRTSSGNTIYF. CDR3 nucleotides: TGTGCCAGTAGTATAGGTGGGAGAACAAGCTCTGGAAACACCATATATTTT.

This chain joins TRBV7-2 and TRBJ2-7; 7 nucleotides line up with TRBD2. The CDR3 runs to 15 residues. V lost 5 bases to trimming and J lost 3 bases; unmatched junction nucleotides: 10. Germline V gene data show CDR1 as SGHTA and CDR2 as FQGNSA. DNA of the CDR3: TGTGCCAGCAGCCCTACGGCGGCGGGGGACTACGAGCAGTACTTC. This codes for CASSPTAAGDYEQYF.

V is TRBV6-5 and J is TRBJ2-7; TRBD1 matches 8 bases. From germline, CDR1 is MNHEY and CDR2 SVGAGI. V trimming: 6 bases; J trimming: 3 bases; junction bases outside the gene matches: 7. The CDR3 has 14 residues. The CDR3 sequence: CASSGTGFYYEQYF. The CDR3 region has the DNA TGTGCCAGCAGCGGGACAGGCTTTTACTACGAGCAGTACTTC.